Listed below are T cell receptor beta chains from one sample, sequenced in a study of T cell responses to AZD1222 COVID-19 vaccine. TCRdb keeps only in-frame clones here, not all; method: immunoSEQ multiplex PCR. Of roughly 150,000 clones in the sample, 80% to 95% were seen once. Sequencing was performed on peripheral blood, taken on day 0 of AZD1222 vaccination. These receptors all come from an adult in good health. The CDR3 runs from the conserved cysteine through the conserved F or W. The D gene is left open where the match is weak. Not every row has a clone size; where given, it reads once, few, many or a size class.

v_call	j_call	clone_size	d_call	cdr3_nt	cdr3_aa
TRBV9	TRBJ2-1	once	TRBD1	TGTGCCAGCAGCGTAGTGGGTCGAGCAGGGGGCTCGTACAATGAGCAGTTCTTC	CASSVVGRAGGSYNEQFF
TRBV19	TRBJ2-2	.	TRBD1	TGTGCCAGTACCACCGGGACAGGGAACACCGGGGAGCTGTTTTTT	CASTTGTGNTGELFF
TRBV18	TRBJ2-1	.	TRBD1	TGTGCCAGCTCAGCCGGGACAGCGGAGCAGTTCTTC	CASSAGTAEQFF
TRBV18	TRBJ2-7	.	.	TGTGCCAGCTCGGGGACTCTCTACGAGCAGTACTTC	CASSGTLYEQYF
TRBV11-3	TRBJ2-7	.	TRBD2	TGTGCCAGCAGCTTTTCAGCGGGAGATCGCGAGCAGTACTTC	CASSFSAGDREQYF
TRBV2	TRBJ1-4	.	TRBD1	TGTGCCAGCAGTGGGCGACAGGGGGCAGCTGGTGAAAAACTGTTTTTT	CASSGRQGAAGEKLFF
TRBV7-3	TRBJ2-3	.	.	TGTGCCAGCAGCTTAGCAGGGTTTAGCACAGATACGCAGTATTTT	CASSLAGFSTDTQYF
TRBV4-2	TRBJ1-6	.	.	TGTGCCAGCAGCCAAGAGGGAGACCCCTCTGTCGGATCCCTCCACTTT	CASSQEGDPSVGSLHF
TRBV19	TRBJ1-6	.	TRBD1	TGTGCCAGTAGTACCTCGGACAGGGGATCCTATAATTCACCCCTCCACTTT	CASSTSDRGSYNSPLHF
TRBV10-3	TRBJ1-3	.	.	TGTGCCATCAGTGAGGGCGACAGCTCTGGAAACACCATATATTTT	CAISEGDSSGNTIYF
TRBV20-1	TRBJ2-1	.	.	TGCAGTGCTTCCGGGTCTAACGGATTCTTC	CSASGSNGFF
TRBV12-3/TRBV12-4	TRBJ2-1	.	.	TGTGCCAGCACCACTCCCACTAACAATGAGCAGTTCTTC	CASTTPTNNEQFF
TRBV30	TRBJ1-3	.	.	TGTGCCTGGATTATCCCTCAGGGCCCTTCTGGAAACACCATATATTTT	CAWIIPQGPSGNTIYF
TRBV2	TRBJ1-1	.	.	TGTGCCAGCATGGGAGACATTATTATGAACACTGAAGCTTTCTTT	CASMGDIIMNTEAFF
TRBV7-9	TRBJ2-3	.	.	TGTGCCAGCAGCTTCCCCGGGACCACAGATACGCAGTATTTT	CASSFPGTTDTQYF
TRBV7-9	TRBJ1-5	.	.	TGTGCCAGCAGCTTCCCCCTTGAGCCCCAGCATTTT	CASSFPLEPQHF
TRBV5-1	TRBJ1-2	.	.	TGCGCCAGCAGACCACTAGGGGGGTATGGCTACACCTTC	CASRPLGGYGYTF
TRBV5-1	TRBJ2-2	.	.	TGCGCCAGCGGTCCCCCAGCTGGGAGAGCCACCGGGGAGCTGTTTTTT	CASGPPAGRATGELFF
TRBV27	TRBJ2-1	.	.	TGTGCCAGCAGTTCCATCCCGAGCTCCTACAATGAGCAGTTCTTC	CASSSIPSSYNEQFF
TRBV29-1	TRBJ2-4	.	.	TGCAGCGTAGCCCATAGCTTAGCCAAAAACATTCAGTACTTC	CSVAHSLAKNIQYF
TRBV24-1	TRBJ2-3	.	TRBD2	TGTGCCACCAGTGATCTCCCCGGGACTAGCGGGAGAGATACGCAGTATTTT	CATSDLPGTSGRDTQYF
TRBV6-5	TRBJ1-1	.	TRBD1	TGTGCCAGCAGTAGCCGGGACAGGAACACTGAAGCTTTCTTT	CASSSRDRNTEAFF
TRBV5-1	TRBJ2-3	.	.	TGCGCCAGCAGCTTCGGAGATACGCAGTATTTT	CASSFGDTQYF
TRBV13	TRBJ2-4	once	TRBD2	TGTGCCAGCAGCTTAGATCCGGGAGGGAACATTCAGTACTTC	CASSLDPGGNIQYF
TRBV6-5	TRBJ2-7	.	TRBD1	TGTGCCAGCAGTTACGTCCCCACAGGGGGGTCCGAGCAGTACTTC	CASSYVPTGGSEQYF
TRBV7-3	TRBJ2-7	.	.	TGTGCCAGCAGCTTAACTCACGGGACGGCCTACGAGCAGTACTTC	CASSLTHGTAYEQYF
TRBV28	TRBJ1-2	.	TRBD1	TGTGCCAGCAGCCCCGGGACAGCGACTTATGGCTACACCTTC	CASSPGTATYGYTF
TRBV5-1	TRBJ1-5	once	.	TGCGCCAGCAGCTTGGGTCTCAGTAGCAATCAGCCCCAGCATTTT	CASSLGLSSNQPQHF
TRBV18	TRBJ2-5	.	.	TGTGCCAGCTCACCAAGAAGCGCCAAAGAGGGAGAGACCCAGTACTTC	CASSPRSAKEGETQYF
TRBV2	TRBJ1-4	.	.	TGTGCCAGCATTAGGGGAGGACCTGAAAAACTGTTTTTT	CASIRGGPEKLFF
TRBV5-6	TRBJ1-2	.	TRBD1	TGTGCCAGCAGTCTACCACAGGGGGCGAATGGCTACACCTTC	CASSLPQGANGYTF
TRBV14	TRBJ2-1	.	TRBD2	TGTGCCAGCAGCGCGACTAGCGGGAGGGCCGGAGAGCAGTTCTTC	CASSATSGRAGEQFF
TRBV23-1	TRBJ2-3	.	TRBD1	TGCGCCAGCAGTATAGGGACAGGACTCACAGATACGCAGTATTTT	CASSIGTGLTDTQYF
TRBV6-5	TRBJ2-1	.	.	TGTGCCAGCAGTTACTCCGGGATGGGCTATGAGCAGTTCTTC	CASSYSGMGYEQFF
TRBV5-1	TRBJ1-1	.	.	TGCGCCAGCAGCTTGGAACAGGGAAGAACTGAAGCTTTCTTT	CASSLEQGRTEAFF
TRBV7-2	TRBJ1-5	.	TRBD1	TGTGCCAGCAGCTTAGTCAGGGGGGTTCAGCCCCAGCATTTT	CASSLVRGVQPQHF
TRBV30	TRBJ1-1	.	.	TGTGCCTGGAGTGGAACAGTCACTGAAGCTTTCTTT	CAWSGTVTEAFF
TRBV4-3	TRBJ2-1	.	.	TGCGCCAGCAGCCAAGATAACGGGAATGAGCAGTTCTTC	CASSQDNGNEQFF
TRBV10-2	TRBJ2-7	.	TRBD2	TGCGCCAGCAGTCAATCGGGGGGAAGCGAGCAGTACTTC	CASSQSGGSEQYF
TRBV21-1	TRBJ2-2	.	.	TGTGCCAGCCGTCCCCCAGCGGGAGTATCTGACGGGGAGCTGTTTTTT	CASRPPAGVSDGELFF
TRBV15	TRBJ2-7	.	.	TGTGCCACAACCGGGACGGAGAGCTCCTACGAGCAGTACTTC	CATTGTESSYEQYF
TRBV29-1	TRBJ2-5	.	.	TGCAGCGTCAAGTTCGGCGGGGAGACCCAGTACTTC	CSVKFGGETQYF
TRBV7-9	TRBJ2-5	.	.	TGTGCCAGCAGCGCACAGAGGGTCGGTCAAGAGACCCAGTACTTC	CASSAQRVGQETQYF
TRBV10-1	TRBJ2-4	.	TRBD2	TGCGCCAGCAGTGACGGGACTAGCGCGAAAAACATTCAGTACTTC	CASSDGTSAKNIQYF
TRBV7-9	TRBJ1-3	.	.	TGTGCCAGCAGTTCTGAGGGGTTGACTGGAAACACCATATATTTT	CASSSEGLTGNTIYF
TRBV19	TRBJ2-1	.	TRBD1	TGTGCCAGTAGTATCGGGACAGGGGGGGCCCATGAGCAGTTCTTC	CASSIGTGGAHEQFF